This is a list of T cell receptor beta chains from one sample in a study of shared clonotypes between healthy human individuals. Sequencing used immunoSEQ multiplex PCR; TCRdb keeps in-frame clones, though not all of them. This sample yields roughly 1 million clones, of which about four fifths are seen a single time; roughly 0.56% belongs to the top ten. Sequenced sample: memory CD4+ T cells from PBMCs. The receptors shown here come from a man between 18 and 29 years old in good health. Some clones in this sample may be carry-over from other donors' samples. Each CDR3 is given with its conserved first and last residue. A D gene is named only where the DNA matches it firmly. Size values are once, few and many counts, or a class for expanded clones, and some rows have none.

clone size	J gene	D gene	V gene	CDR3 DNA	CDR3 protein
many	TRBJ2-5	-	TRBV5-4	TGTGCCAGCAGTTTAAGACAGGTGGGGCAAGAGACCCAGTACTTC	CASSLRQVGQETQYF
-	TRBJ2-7	TRBD2	TRBV27	TGTGCCAGCAGTTTATTCAGCGGGGCGGGAGGAGTCCGCGAGCAGTACTTC	CASSLFSGAGGVREQYF
-	TRBJ1-5	TRBD1	TRBV7-6	TGTGCCAGCAGCCCAGGACAGGGGATAAGCAATCAGCCCCAGCATTTT	CASSPGQGISNQPQHF
-	TRBJ2-7	-	TRBV30	TGTGCCTGCCACCGGGGGGCACTTAGCTCCTACGAGCAGTACTTC	CACHRGALSSYEQYF
-	TRBJ2-5	TRBD2	TRBV28	TGTGCCAGCAACTCGGGACTAGCGGGACCCGCCGTCGCCCAGTACTTC	CASNSGLAGPAVAQYF
-	TRBJ2-3	TRBD2	TRBV6-6	TGTGCCAGCAGCGCCGGGACTAGCGGGTCCCAAACGCAGTATTTT	CASSAGTSGSQTQYF
-	TRBJ2-1	TRBD2	TRBV6-6	TGTGCCAGCAGCGTTGCAGCGGGGTACAATGAGCAGTTCTTC	CASSVAAGYNEQFF
-	TRBJ2-5	-	TRBV4-2	TGTGCCAGCAGCCAAGTGGTCGGAGAGACCCAGTACTTC	CASSQVVGETQYF
-	TRBJ2-7	-	TRBV2	TGTGCCAGCAGTAAAGAGGCGGGCTCCTACGAGCAGTACTTC	CASSKEAGSYEQYF
once	TRBJ2-6	-	TRBV19	TGTGCCAGTAGTCTTCGGGTCGGGGCTGGGGCCAACGTCCTGACTTTC	CASSLRVGAGANVLTF
-	TRBJ2-7	TRBD2	TRBV11-2	TGTGCCAGCAGCGGTAGACTAGCGGGAGGGTACGAGCAGTACTTC	CASSGRLAGGYEQYF
once	TRBJ2-5	-	TRBV11-3	TGTGCCAGCAGCCCAACCGGCAGGGACCGGGAGACCCAGTACTTC	CASSPTGRDRETQYF
few	TRBJ2-7	TRBD2	TRBV28	TGTGCCAGCACCAGAGGTAGCGGGAGGGCCTACGAGCAGTACTTC	CASTRGSGRAYEQYF
-	TRBJ2-5	-	TRBV5-1	TGCGCCAGCATGGAGCAGGGGGGAGAGACCCAGTACTTC	CASMEQGGETQYF
-	TRBJ2-5	TRBD1	TRBV5-1	TGCGCCAGCAGCCTTTGGACAGGGGATGTGAAGACCCAGTACTTC	CASSLWTGDVKTQYF
-	TRBJ1-5	-	TRBV19	TGTGCCAGTAGTATACGAATAAGCAATCAGCCCCAGCATTTT	CASSIRISNQPQHF
-	TRBJ1-3	-	TRBV21-1	TGTGCCAGCAGCAAAGATATAGGACAGGGACCCTCTGGAAACACCATATATTTT	CASSKDIGQGPSGNTIYF
-	TRBJ2-7	TRBD1	TRBV7-9	TGTGCCAGCAGCGCCCGACAGGGGGTCTCGAACGAGCAGTACTTC	CASSARQGVSNEQYF
-	TRBJ1-1	-	TRBV11-1	TGTGCCAGCAGCAAACCGGGCGGGACGAACACTGAAGCTTTCTTT	CASSKPGGTNTEAFF
-	TRBJ2-2	-	TRBV2	TGTGCCAGCAGTGAGGAGTGGGCCGGGGAGCTGTTTTTT	CASSEEWAGELFF
-	TRBJ1-3	-	TRBV27	TGTGCCAGCAGACCCAACTGGGGTTTGAGGGGGGCAGGGGGAAACACCATATATTTT	CASRPNWGLRGAGGNTIYF
once	TRBJ1-4	-	TRBV4-3	TGCGCCAGCAGCCAAGGGTCCTGGCAGGGGACAAAGTCAACTAATGAAAAACTGTTTTTT	CASSQGSWQGTKSTNEKLFF
-	TRBJ2-5	-	TRBV6-5	TGTGCCAGCAGTTATTCCGGGACTCAGACAAGCAACCAGTACTTC	CASSYSGTQTSNQYF
-	TRBJ1-2	-	TRBV28	TGTGCCAGCAGTTTAGGGGGGGCGAGCAGTCGTGGCTACACCTTC	CASSLGGASSRGYTF
-	TRBJ2-2	TRBD1	TRBV7-7	TGTGCCAGCAAAATTGGGACAGGGGTCACCGGGGAGCTGTTTTTT	CASKIGTGVTGELFF
-	TRBJ1-4	-	TRBV9	TGTGCCAGCAGCGCCACAGGAGCAACTAATGAAAAACTGTTTTTT	CASSATGATNEKLFF
-	TRBJ2-3	-	TRBV28	TGTGCCAGCAGTTTGGGCGGTGCAGGTACGCAGTATTTT	CASSLGGAGTQYF
-	TRBJ1-2	-	TRBV6-1	TGTGCCAGCAGTGATTTGGGTCAGACAAGATATGGCTACACCTTC	CASSDLGQTRYGYTF
-	TRBJ2-1	-	TRBV5-1	TGCGCCAGCAGCTTGGCGGGCGGGACTGGAAATGAGCAGTTCTTC	CASSLAGGTGNEQFF
-	TRBJ2-7	TRBD2	TRBV7-3	TGTGCCAGCAGCCCACCCTGGCGGGAGGGCCCTTACGAGCAGTACTTC	CASSPPWREGPYEQYF
-	TRBJ1-1	-	TRBV27	TGTGCCAGCAGTTTAAGGGGACCAACTTTCTTT	CASSLRGPTFF
-	TRBJ1-1	-	TRBV6-1	TGTGCCAGCAGTGAGGTAGCAGGGCGAACTGAAGCTTTCTTT	CASSEVAGRTEAFF
many	TRBJ2-7	-	TRBV7-9	TGTGCCAGCAGCACAGGGACTCCTTACTACGAGCAGTACTTC	CASSTGTPYYEQYF
-	TRBJ2-5	-	TRBV7-2	TGTGCCAGCAGTCGGGCGGGAACCCAGATTCAAGAGACCCAGTACTTC	CASSRAGTQIQETQYF
-	TRBJ1-3	-	TRBV7-2	TGTGCCAGCAGCGTTGACGGAGCAGTCTCTGGAAACACCATATATTTT	CASSVDGAVSGNTIYF
few	TRBJ1-1	-	TRBV29-1	TGCAGCGTTGCCTCGGGAGGTGAAGCTTTCTTT	CSVASGGEAFF
once	TRBJ2-2	-	TRBV10-3	TGTGCCATCAGTGGTAGTGGCAGGGGGAACACCGGGGAGCTGTTTTTT	CAISGSGRGNTGELFF
-	TRBJ1-1	-	TRBV7-6	TGTGCCAGCAGCTTAGATGGTGTCACCGGGGCTTTCTTT	CASSLDGVTGAFF
-	TRBJ2-3	-	TRBV5-4	TGTGCCAGCAGCCGAGAACTCAAACTGGCAGATACGCAGTATTTT	CASSRELKLADTQYF
-	TRBJ1-5	-	TRBV6-1	TGTGCCAGCAGACCCTGGGCAGGGCAGGGCCAGCCCCAGCATTTT	CASRPWAGQGQPQHF
-	TRBJ1-2	-	TRBV5-1	TGCGCCAGCAGGGACGGACTTCGATATGGCTACACCTTC	CASRDGLRYGYTF
-	TRBJ1-3	-	TRBV11-2	TGTGCCAGCAGCTTAAGGACAGTTAGCTCTGGAAACACCATATATTTT	CASSLRTVSSGNTIYF
-	TRBJ2-7	TRBD2	TRBV5-1	TGCGCCAGCAGCTTGGAGGGGACTAGCTCCGCCGAGCAGTACTTC	CASSLEGTSSAEQYF
-	TRBJ2-3	-	TRBV6-4	TGTGCCAGCAGCGGGGACCCGGGGACAGATACGCAGTATTTT	CASSGDPGTDTQYF
-	TRBJ2-3	TRBD1	TRBV4-1	TGCGCCAGCAGCCAAAGAGGGGGCTTAGGGACAGATACGCAGTATTTT	CASSQRGGLGTDTQYF
-	TRBJ1-2	TRBD1	TRBV5-1	TGCGCCAGCAGCTTACACAGTGGACAGGGCTATGGCTACACCTTC	CASSLHSGQGYGYTF
-	TRBJ2-2	-	TRBV7-3	TGTGCCAGCAGCTATCTAGGGGAACGGCTGTTTTTT	CASSYLGERLFF
-	TRBJ2-5	-	TRBV4-3	TGCGCCAGCAGCCAAGAATTTGCCACATACTTCCGACAGGAGACCCAGTACTTC	CASSQEFATYFRQETQYF